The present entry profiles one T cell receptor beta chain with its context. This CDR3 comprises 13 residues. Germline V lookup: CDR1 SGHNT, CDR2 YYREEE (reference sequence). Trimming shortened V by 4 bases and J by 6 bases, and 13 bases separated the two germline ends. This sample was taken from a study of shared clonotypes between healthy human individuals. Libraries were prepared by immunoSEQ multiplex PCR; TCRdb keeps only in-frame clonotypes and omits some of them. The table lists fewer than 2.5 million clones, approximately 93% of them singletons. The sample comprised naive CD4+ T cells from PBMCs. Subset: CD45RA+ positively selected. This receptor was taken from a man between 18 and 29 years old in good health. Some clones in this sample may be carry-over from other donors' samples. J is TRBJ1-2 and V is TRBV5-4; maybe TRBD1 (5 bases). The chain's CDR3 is CASSRWWGDGYTF. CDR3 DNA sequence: TGTGCCAGCAGCCGTTGGTGGGGGGATGGCTACACCTTC.